These 5 T cell receptor beta chains were all obtained from the same sample, sequenced in a study of breast tumors, draining lymph nodes, adjacent tissues. Samples came from axillary lymph nodes draining the breast cancer. TCRdb redid the calling of the multiplex PCR reads with MiXCR, one entry per CDR3 protein. Among approximately 250,000 distinct CDR3 sequences listed, under 40% were seen once. Material for sequencing was axillary lymph node tissue. Receptor source: a female donor with breast cancer. Some clones in this sample may be carry-over from other donors' samples.

The chain joins TRBV6-5 to TRBJ2-2; 9 positions match TRBD2. The CDR3 is made up of 15 amino acids. With V trimmed by 6 bases and J by 1 base, 3 bases remained unmatched. Germline V gene data show CDR1 as MNHEY and CDR2 as SVGAGI. CDR3 loop: CASRKLAGNTGELFF. The CDR3 coding sequence is TGTGCCAGCAGGAAACTAGCGGGGAACACCGGGGAGCTGTTTTTT.

This clonotype was counted ten times or more. This sequence joins TRBV6-1 and TRBJ2-5, with 8 bases matching TRBD2. After removal of 7 bases from V and 5 bases from J, the junction contained 12 bases not matched to a gene. The CDR3 runs to 15 residues. In germline, CDR1 is MNHNS, CDR2 SASEGT. The CDR3 DNA is TGTGCCAGCAACCTCCCGGTGGGACTAGGGGAGACCCAGTACTTC. It encodes CASNLPVGLGETQYF.

The CDR3: CSAPGGELFF. CDR3 coding DNA: TGCAGTGCTCCTGGCGGGGAGCTGTTTTTT. The chain links TRBV20-1 to TRBJ2-2, with D uncertain. With 5 bases removed from V and 7 bases from J, the gap between germline ends came to 5 bases. Germline V gene lookup returns CDR1 DFQATT and CDR2 SNEGSKA (reference sequence). CDR3 size: 10 residues.

The CDR3 DNA reads as TGTGCCAGCAGTGTAGCCGATGAGCAGTTCTTC. Amino acids: CASSVADEQFF. The V gene is TRBV2, the J gene TRBJ2-1; D not resolved. The germline V gene has CDR1 SNHLY and CDR2 FYNNEI. The CDR3 is 11 amino acids. Trimming cost V 4 bases and J 8 bases, with 6 bases left between them. Combining the CDR3 with reference TRBV2 and TRBJ2-1 gives the whole variable domain EPEVTQTPSHQVTQMGQEVILRCVPISNHLYFYWYRQILGQKVEFLVSFYNNEISEKSEIFDDQFSVERPDGSNFTLKIRSTKLEDSAMYFCASSVADEQFFGPGTRLTVL.

The chain combines TRBV19 with TRBJ1-6; D remains unclear. This CDR3 is built from 14 residues. Germline V CDR1 and CDR2: LNHDA, SQIVND (reference sequence). Trimming stripped 5 bases from V and 4 bases from J, with 9 bases between. CDR3 DNA: TGTGCCAGTAGTTCGACGGCTTATAATTCACCCCTCCACTTT. Translation: CASSSTAYNSPLHF.